Listed here are 22 T cell receptor beta chains from one sample, sequenced in a study of T cell changes during pregnancy in multiple sclerosis. Some clones are missing from TCRdb's copy, which holds only in-frame ones; the method was immunoSEQ multiplex PCR. The sample shows 65,000 to 95,000 clones, 75% to 90% of them seen only once. The sample here was peripheral blood, taken before pregnancy. Receptors originate from a female donor with multiple sclerosis, enrolled in a pregnancy study.

V is TRBV11-2 and J is TRBJ2-1; 14 bases are shared with TRBD2. V lost 6 bases and J lost 10; bases outside the gene matches: 8. Per the germline V gene, CDR1 is SGHAT and CDR2 is FQNNGV. CDR3 length: 15 amino acids. Here the CDR3 DNA reads TGTGCCAGCAGTCAGACTAGCGGGGGGGCGGGGGAGCAGTTCTTC. Protein: CASSQTSGGAGEQFF. Full variable domain (outside the CDR3, taken from reference TRBV11-2 and TRBJ2-1): EAGVAQSPRYKIIEKRQSVAFWCNPISGHATLYWYQQILGQGPKLLIQFQNNGVVDDSQLPKDRFSAERLKGVDSTLKIQPAKLEDSAVYLCASSQTSGGAGEQFFGPGTRLTVL.

The chain carries TRBV4-1 and TRBJ1-6, with 7 nucleotides matching TRBD1. V dropped 4 bases and J dropped 6; count of bases not matched to a gene: 15. This CDR3 has 18 amino acids. Germline CDR1 MGHRA, CDR2 YSYEKL. CDR3 in amino acids: CASSRTRGLGQTNSPLHF. CDR3 DNA sequence: TGCGCCAGCAGCCGGACCAGAGGGTTGGGACAGACTAATTCACCCCTCCACTTT.

The V and J genes are TRBV25-1 and TRBJ1-1, with a possible D match to TRBD1 (6 bases). The V end was cut by 11 bases, the J end by 4 bases, with 14 bases between. CDR3 length: 12 residues. Per germline, CDR1 MGHDK and CDR2 SYGVNS. In DNA form, the CDR3 reads TGTGCCGGTGGGGACATCGGCACTGAAGCTTTCTTT. Encoded protein: CAGGDIGTEAFF.

The chain links TRBV5-6 to TRBJ2-4; a weak D match, TRBD2 (5 bases). The CDR3 runs 14 residues. Trimming removed 3 bases from V and 8 bases from J, with 15 bases in between. Germline V gene data show CDR1 as SGHDT and CDR2 as YYEEEE. The CDR3 region is CASSSWAVGDIQYF. The CDR3 bases are TGTGCCAGCAGCTCGTGGGCCGTCGGGGACATTCAGTACTTC.

J is TRBJ1-5 and V is TRBV19, with D unclear. The length of the CDR3 is 17 residues. The germline gives CDR1 LNHDA, CDR2 SQIVND (reference sequence). The germline V and J ends were trimmed by 1 base and 1 base, with 14 bases remaining between them. The CDR3 DNA is TGTGCCAGTAGTATAGCCGGTGGGAGAGGGAGCAATCAGCCCCAGCATTTT. Translation: CASSIAGGRGSNQPQHF.

The V and J genes are TRBV6-1 and TRBJ2-3, with TRBD2 matching 9 bases. Germline V lookup: CDR1 MNHNS, CDR2 SASEGT. V dropped 0 bases and J dropped 9; count of bases not matched to a gene: 13. The CDR3 spans 17 residues. The DNA for the CDR3 is TGTGCCAGCAGTGAAGCGGAGTTTTGGCGGGGGGGCCAGACGCAGTATTTT. Protein sequence: CASSEAEFWRGGQTQYF.

This rearrangement joins TRBV5-4 to TRBJ2-4; D remains ambiguous. V gave up 0 bases and J gave up 1 base, with 11 bases separating them. CDR3 length: 16 residues. Germline V lookup: CDR1 SGHNT, CDR2 YYREEE (reference sequence). The CDR3 sequence: CASSLEPGAAKNIQYF. As DNA, the CDR3 is TGTGCCAGCAGCTTGGAACCAGGCGCGGCCAAAAACATTCAGTACTTC.

J is TRBJ1-2 and V is TRBV5-1; a weak D match, TRBD1 (5 bases). The CDR3 length is 13 residues. V lost 2 bases to trimming and J lost 9 bases, with 14 bases between them. Per the germline V gene, CDR1 is SGHRS and CDR2 is YFSETQ. The CDR3 coding sequence is TGCGCCAGCAGCTTTTGGGTCCAGGGAAGCTACACCTTC. Protein product: CASSFWVQGSYTF.

By its share, this clone is medium-sized. This chain connects TRBV18 to TRBJ1-4, with 7 positions matching TRBD1. The CDR3 sequence is 15 residues long. Germline V gene data show CDR1 as KGHSH and CDR2 as LQKENI. The V segment lost 6 bases and the J segment 8 bases; nucleotides outside the gene matches: 12. The CDR3 loop is CASSQAGTAGEKLFF. In nucleotides, the CDR3 is TGTGCCAGCTCCCAGGCCGGGACAGCAGGCGAAAAACTGTTTTTT.

Only a few counts were recorded for this clone. V is TRBV15 and J is TRBJ1-2; D ambiguous. The CDR3 spans 14 residues. CDR1 and CDR2 (germline): LNHNV, YYDKDF (reference sequence). V dropped 1 base and J dropped 4 bases, with 10 bases sitting between them. The CDR3, as DNA: TGTGCCACCAGCAGAGTTGCAGGCCTCTATGGCTACACCTTC. Its protein product is CATSRVAGLYGYTF.

The chain couples TRBV7-8 to TRBJ1-6; D gene unclear. Germline V gene sequence: CDR1 SGHVS, CDR2 FQNEAQ. CDR3 size: 15 residues. Trimming shortened V by 0 bases and J by 7 bases, and 10 bases separated the two germline ends. CDR3 residues: CASSLASRLNSPLHF. The CDR3 DNA reads as TGTGCCAGCAGCTTAGCGAGCAGGCTAAATTCACCCCTCCACTTT.

The chain links TRBV5-1 to TRBJ1-3; D remains ambiguous. Germline CDR1 is SGHRS and CDR2 is YFSETQ. Trimming pared 0 bases from V and 7 bases from J, leaving 11 bases between. This CDR3 region has 14 residues. The CDR3: CASSLGPYSNTIYF. The CDR3 DNA reads as TGCGCCAGCAGCTTGGGACCTTATAGCAACACCATATATTTT.

This CDR3 reads CAWSVGSGVYYGYTF. The CDR3 DNA sequence: TGTGCCTGGAGTGTAGGTTCGGGGGTTTACTATGGCTACACCTTC. This chain links TRBV30 with TRBJ1-2, with D possibly TRBD1 on 5 matching bases. Trimming took 0 bases from V and 3 from J, leaving 14 bases between them. Germline CDR1 and CDR2: GTSNPN and SVGIG (reference sequence). This CDR3 is 15 amino acids long. Combining the CDR3 with reference TRBV30 and TRBJ1-2 gives the whole variable domain SQTIHQWPATLVQPVGSPLSLECTVEGTSNPNLYWYRQAAGRGLQLLFYSVGIGQISSEVPQNLSASRPQDRQFILSSKKLLLSDSGFYLCAWSVGSGVYYGYTFGSGTRLTVV.

The rearrangement uses TRBV2 and TRBJ2-3; D is perhaps TRBD2 (6 bases). CDR1 and CDR2 from the germline V gene are SNHLY and FYNNEI. The CDR3 length is 13 residues. V lost 11 bases, J lost 0 bases, and 12 bases lay in between. CDR3: CARGTPSTDTQYF. Here the CDR3 DNA reads TGTGCCCGGGGGACGCCTAGCACAGATACGCAGTATTTT.

The chain uses TRBV19 and TRBJ2-3; the D gene is possibly TRBD1 (6 bases). CDR3 size: 16 residues. The germline V and J ends were trimmed by 7 bases and 0 bases, with 17 bases remaining between them. Germline V gene lookup returns CDR1 LNHDA and CDR2 SQIVND (reference sequence). The CDR3 region has the DNA TGTGCCAGTACCCGGACAGTTCCCACTAGCACAGATACGCAGTATTTT. Its translation: CASTRTVPTSTDTQYF.

The chain links TRBV10-1 to TRBJ1-1; D not resolved. The CDR3 is made up of 15 amino acids. Deletions cut 5 bases from V and 0 bases from J, with 13 bases between. Germline V gene lookup returns CDR1 WNHNN and CDR2 SYGVQD (reference sequence). The CDR3 bases are TGCGCCAGCAGTAGGAGGAGGCGGCTGAACACTGAAGCTTTCTTT. This sequence encodes CASSRRRRLNTEAFF.

This chain joins TRBV9 and TRBJ1-1; 9 nucleotides align to TRBD1. The CDR3 has 15 amino acids. The trim removed 3 bases at V and 5 bases at J, leaving 8 bases unmatched. In germline, CDR1 is SGDLS, CDR2 YYNGEE. This CDR3 is CASSDNRGLRTEAFF. CDR3 bases: TGTGCCAGCAGCGACAACAGGGGGCTACGGACTGAAGCTTTCTTT.

The chain joins TRBV30 to TRBJ2-1; 9 nucleotides align to TRBD2. This CDR3 comprises 13 residues. Germline V gene data show CDR1 as GTSNPN and CDR2 as SVGIG (reference sequence). The V gene end was trimmed by 2 bases and the J gene end by 15 bases; junction bases not matched to a gene: 11. The DNA for the CDR3 is TGTGCCTGGAGTTTTACTAGCGGGCTCGGGGGGTTCTTC. This sequence encodes CAWSFTSGLGGFF.

The chain couples TRBV6-6 to TRBJ1-6, with no clear D. Trimming pared 3 bases from V and 0 bases from J, leaving 9 bases between. Germline V CDR1 and CDR2: MNHNY, SVGAGI (reference sequence). The CDR3 loop spans 16 amino acids. The CDR3 sequence is CASSYRGSSYNSPLHF. The CDR3 DNA follows: TGTGCCAGCAGTTATCGAGGGAGCTCCTATAATTCACCCCTCCACTTT.

This chain links TRBV28 with TRBJ1-4; TRBD1 aligns across 11 bases. This CDR3 is built from 15 residues. V gave up 4 bases and J gave up 7 bases; unmatched junction bases: 5. Germline V lookup: CDR1 MDHEN, CDR2 SYDVKM. The CDR3 protein is CASSSSGTGGEKLFF. CDR3 bases: TGTGCCAGCAGTTCCTCCGGGACAGGGGGTGAAAAACTGTTTTTT.

This sequence joins TRBV7-9 and TRBJ1-4; tentatively, D is TRBD1 (5 bases). This CDR3 is built from 15 residues. Germline V lookup: CDR1 SEHNR, CDR2 FQNEAQ (reference sequence). Between the trimmed V and J ends, which lost 2 bases and 8 bases, there was a span of 15 bases. This CDR3 reads CASSLPRGGGEKLFF. CDR3 coding DNA: TGTGCCAGCAGCTTACCTCGGGGGGGTGGGGAAAAACTGTTTTTT. The whole variable domain, filled in from reference TRBV7-9 and TRBJ1-4, reads DTGVSQNPRHKITKRGQNVTFRCDPISEHNRLYWYRQTLGQGPEFLTYFQNEAQLEKSRLLSDRFSAERPKGSFSTLEIQRTEQGDSAMYLCASSLPRGGGEKLFFGSGTQLSVL.

The chain is built from TRBV15 and TRBJ2-1; TRBD1 matches at 7 bases. V shed 10 bases and J 10 bases; nucleotides not matched to a gene: 13. This CDR3 is 13 amino acids long. Germline assignment: CDR1 LNHNV and CDR2 YYDKDF (reference sequence). For the CDR3, the DNA is TGTGCCAGCGGAACGCGCAGGGGGTCCGAGCAGTTCTTC. Translated: CASGTRRGSEQFF.